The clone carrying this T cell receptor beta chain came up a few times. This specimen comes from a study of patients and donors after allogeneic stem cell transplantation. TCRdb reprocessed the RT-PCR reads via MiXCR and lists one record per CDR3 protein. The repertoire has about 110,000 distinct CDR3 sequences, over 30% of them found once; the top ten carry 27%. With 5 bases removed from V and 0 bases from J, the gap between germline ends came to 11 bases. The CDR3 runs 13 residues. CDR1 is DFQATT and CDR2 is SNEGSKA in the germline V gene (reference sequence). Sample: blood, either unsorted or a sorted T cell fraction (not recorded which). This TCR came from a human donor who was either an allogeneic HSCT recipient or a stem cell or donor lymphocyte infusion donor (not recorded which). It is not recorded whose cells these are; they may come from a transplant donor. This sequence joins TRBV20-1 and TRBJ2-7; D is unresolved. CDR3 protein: CSAGVLSSYEQYF. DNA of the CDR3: TGCAGTGCTGGGGTCCTGAGCTCCTACGAGCAGTACTTC.